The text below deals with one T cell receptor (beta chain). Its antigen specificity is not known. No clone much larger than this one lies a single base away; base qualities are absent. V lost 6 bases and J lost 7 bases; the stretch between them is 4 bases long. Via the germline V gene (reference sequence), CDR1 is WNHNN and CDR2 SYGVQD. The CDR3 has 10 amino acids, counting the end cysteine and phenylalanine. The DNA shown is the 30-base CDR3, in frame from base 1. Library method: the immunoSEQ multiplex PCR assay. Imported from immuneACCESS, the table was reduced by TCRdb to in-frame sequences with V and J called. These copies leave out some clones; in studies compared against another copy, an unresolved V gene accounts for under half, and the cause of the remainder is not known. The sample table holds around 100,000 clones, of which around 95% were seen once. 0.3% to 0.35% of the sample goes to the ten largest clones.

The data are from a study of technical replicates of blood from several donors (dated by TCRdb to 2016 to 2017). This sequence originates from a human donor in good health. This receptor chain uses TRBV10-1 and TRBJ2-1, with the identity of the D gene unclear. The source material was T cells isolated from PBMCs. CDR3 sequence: CASRTNEQFF. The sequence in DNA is TGCGCCAGCAGGACTAATGAGCAGTTCTTC.